The clone carrying this T cell receptor beta chain has ten or more counts. The CDR3 spans 11 residues. From germline, CDR1 is KGHDR and CDR2 SFDVKD. Trimming removed 9 bases at V and 4 bases at J, with 6 bases between. A single record per CDR3 protein comes from TCRdb applying MiXCR to the 5' RACE reads. Of over 10,000 distinct CDR3 sequences in the sample, 23% were seen once. The sample taken for sequencing was naive CD4+ T cells sorted from blood. Subset denoted: naive CD4+ T cells, CD4+CD45RA+CD25-. The sequence was obtained from a female donor with breast cancer. V and J are TRBV24-1 and TRBJ2-1, with D perhaps matching TRBD2 (5 bases). The CDR3 DNA sequence: TGTGCCACCGGAGGTTACAATGAGCAGTTCTTC. Protein sequence: CATGGYNEQFF.